The subject of this entry is one T cell receptor beta chain. The antigen is undetermined. TCR beta VDJ and CDR3 profiling used genomic DNA as template. TCRdb fed the reads into MiXCR, producing one record per CDR3 protein. The data hold around 190,000 distinct CDR3 sequences, with around half observed a single time. V shed 3 bases and J shed 4 bases, with 16 bases lying between them. The CDR3 is made up of 16 amino acids. Germline CDR1 and CDR2: SGDLS and YYNGEE. The sample is drawn from a study of CD8+CD57+ T cells in acquired aplastic anemia. Findings and caveats of the study: Approximately 30 CD8+ CDR3 sequences were shared between patients and controls.

This TCR was sampled from a human donor in good health, serving as a control. The chain has TRBV9 and TRBJ2-2; either TRBD1 or TRBD2 may supply D (5 bases each). The sequenced material came from sorted CD4+, CD8+, or CD8+CD57+ T cells (not recorded which) from PBMCs. The CDR3 protein is CASSGPTRDLTGELFF. CDR3 sequence (DNA): TGTGCCAGCAGCGGTCCGACAAGGGACCTCACCGGGGAGCTGTTTTTT. Based on the CDR3 plus reference TRBV9 and TRBJ2-2, the full variable domain is DSGVTQTPKHLITATGQRVTLRCSPRSGDLSVYWYQQSLDQGLQFLIQYYNGEERAKGNILERFSAQQFPDLHSELNLSSLELGDSALYFCASSGPTRDLTGELFFGEGSRLTVL.